This TCR beta chain was found in a study of blood T cell repertoires in COVID-19. The overall study: Samples taken during acute and convalescent COVID-19 were collected in the United States, Italy and Spain. The analysed material was cDNA or gDNA that came from T cells, B-cell-depleted T cells, or PBMCs.

As handled by the study authors: Estimates of nucleated cell counts were drawn from the amplification of reference gene primers. The data were produced by immunoSEQ multiplex PCR, yet TCRdb's version contains in-frame clones alone and is incomplete. The V and J calls and the clone size are those of that table, but D and trimming were determined from the DNA. The sample holds about 210,000 clones; about 85% are singletons and the top ten take less than 0.75%. Germline V gene data show CDR1 as MDHEN and CDR2 as SYDVKM. V lost 1 base, J lost 3 bases, and 9 bases lay in between. The CDR3 runs to 15 residues.

The clonotype was recovered from a man aged 40-49 years with acute or convalescent COVID-19. The V gene is TRBV28, the J gene TRBJ2-2; a possible D gene is TRBD1 (5 bases). The specimen sequenced was peripheral blood. The CDR3 DNA is TGTGCCAGCAGTTTATTCCAGGGTCACACCGGGGAGCTGTTTTTT. This translates into CASSLFQGHTGELFF.